The entry below describes one T cell receptor beta chain. Its antigen remains unidentified. This sample is part of a study of cytotoxic CD8 clonotypes in ibrutinib-treated CLL. Sequencing sought depths of 1 in 200,000 to 1 in 1 million T cells. Method: immunoSEQ multiplex PCR; TCRdb's copy keeps in-frame clones and lacks some. The sample has roughly 220,000 clones, 70% seen once. V lost 0 bases to trimming and J lost 0 bases, with 13 bases between them. There are 17 residues in the CDR3. Germline V gene data show CDR1 as SGHAT and CDR2 as FQNNGV. Overall study results and limits: On treatment, the uncommon public clonotypes contracted or remained stable. Higher clonality was seen at ibrutinib response and a return toward baseline at progression.

Source: PBMCs, taken after 12 months of ibrutinib treatment. The chain combines TRBV11-2 with TRBJ2-3, with TRBD2 as a possible D gene (5 bases). The sequence derives from a human donor with chronic lymphocytic leukemia. Written as DNA, the CDR3 is TGTGCCAGCAGCTTAGATCAGTTCGGGGTTAGCACAGATACGCAGTATTTT. Encoded protein: CASSLDQFGVSTDTQYF.